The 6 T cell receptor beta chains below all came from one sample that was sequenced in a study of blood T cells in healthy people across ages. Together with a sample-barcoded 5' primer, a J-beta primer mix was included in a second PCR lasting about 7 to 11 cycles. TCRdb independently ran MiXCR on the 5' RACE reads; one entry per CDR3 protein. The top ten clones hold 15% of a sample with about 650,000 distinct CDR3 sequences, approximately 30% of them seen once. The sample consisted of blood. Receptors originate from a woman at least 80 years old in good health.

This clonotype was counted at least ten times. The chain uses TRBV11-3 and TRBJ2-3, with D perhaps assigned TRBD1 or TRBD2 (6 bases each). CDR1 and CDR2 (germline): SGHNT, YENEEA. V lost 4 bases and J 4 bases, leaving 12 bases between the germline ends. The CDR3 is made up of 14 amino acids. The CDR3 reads CASSSRGQPDTQYF. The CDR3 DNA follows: TGTGCCAGCAGCTCTCGGGGGCAGCCAGATACGCAGTATTTT.

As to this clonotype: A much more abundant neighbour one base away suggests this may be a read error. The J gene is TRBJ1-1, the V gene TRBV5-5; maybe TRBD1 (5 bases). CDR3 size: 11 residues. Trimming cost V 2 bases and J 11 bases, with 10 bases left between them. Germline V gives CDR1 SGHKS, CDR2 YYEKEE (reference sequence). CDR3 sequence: CASSFGRDAFF. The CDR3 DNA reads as TGTGCCAGCAGCTTCGGGAGGGACGCTTTCTTT.

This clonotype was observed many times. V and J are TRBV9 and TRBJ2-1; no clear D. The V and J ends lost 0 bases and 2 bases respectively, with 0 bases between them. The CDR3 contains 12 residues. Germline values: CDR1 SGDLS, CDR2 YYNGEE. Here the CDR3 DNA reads TGTGCCAGCAGCGTAGCCTACAATGAGCAGTTCTTC. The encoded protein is CASSVAYNEQFF. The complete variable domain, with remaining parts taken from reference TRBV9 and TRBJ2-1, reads DSGVTQTPKHLITATGQRVTLRCSPRSGDLSVYWYQQSLDQGLQFLIQYYNGEERAKGNILERFSAQQFPDLHSELNLSSLELGDSALYFCASSVAYNEQFFGPGTRLTVL.

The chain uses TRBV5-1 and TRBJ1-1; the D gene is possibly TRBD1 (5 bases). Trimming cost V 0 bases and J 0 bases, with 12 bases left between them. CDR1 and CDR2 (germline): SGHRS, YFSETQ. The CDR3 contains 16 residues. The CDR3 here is CASSLGQGGVNTEAFF. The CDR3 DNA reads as TGCGCCAGCAGCTTGGGGCAGGGAGGCGTGAACACTGAAGCTTTCTTT.

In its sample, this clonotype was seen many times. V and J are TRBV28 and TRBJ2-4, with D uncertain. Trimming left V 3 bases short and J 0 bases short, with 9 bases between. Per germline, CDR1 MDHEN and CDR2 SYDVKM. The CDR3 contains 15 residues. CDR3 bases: TGTGCCAGCAGTTTGTTTGCCCTAGCCAAAAACATTCAGTACTTC. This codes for CASSLFALAKNIQYF. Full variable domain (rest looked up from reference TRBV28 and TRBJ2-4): DVKVTQSSRYLVKRTGEKVFLECVQDMDHENMFWYRQDPGLGLRLIYFSYDVKMKEKGDIPEGYSVSREKKERFSLILESASTNQTSMYLCASSLFALAKNIQYFGAGTRLSVL.

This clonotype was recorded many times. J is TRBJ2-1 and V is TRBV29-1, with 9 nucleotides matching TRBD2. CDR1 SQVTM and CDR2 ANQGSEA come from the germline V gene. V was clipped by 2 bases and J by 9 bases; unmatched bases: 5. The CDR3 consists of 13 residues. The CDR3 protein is CSVEFEAGGEQFF. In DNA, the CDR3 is TGCAGCGTTGAATTTGAAGCGGGGGGTGAGCAGTTCTTC.